This T cell receptor (beta chain) came from a study of patients and donors after allogeneic stem cell transplantation. The germline V gene encodes CDR1 KGHSH and CDR2 LQKENI. J gave up 4 bases and V 0 bases, and 6 bases lay outside the gene matches. This CDR3 comprises 16 residues. TCRdb re-derived calls from the RT-PCR reads in MiXCR, one entry per CDR3 protein. The data show about 90,000 distinct CDR3 sequences, about 48% seen once. This sequence joins TRBV18 and TRBJ1-3, with 7 bases aligning to TRBD1. The sequenced sample was blood, either unsorted or a sorted T cell fraction (not recorded which). The sequence was obtained from a human donor who was either an allogeneic HSCT recipient or a stem cell or donor lymphocyte infusion donor (not recorded which). It is not recorded whose cells these are; they may come from a transplant donor. CDR3 sequence: CASSPPTGYFGNTIYF. Here the CDR3 DNA reads TGTGCCAGCTCACCACCGACAGGGTATTTCGGAAACACCATATATTTT.